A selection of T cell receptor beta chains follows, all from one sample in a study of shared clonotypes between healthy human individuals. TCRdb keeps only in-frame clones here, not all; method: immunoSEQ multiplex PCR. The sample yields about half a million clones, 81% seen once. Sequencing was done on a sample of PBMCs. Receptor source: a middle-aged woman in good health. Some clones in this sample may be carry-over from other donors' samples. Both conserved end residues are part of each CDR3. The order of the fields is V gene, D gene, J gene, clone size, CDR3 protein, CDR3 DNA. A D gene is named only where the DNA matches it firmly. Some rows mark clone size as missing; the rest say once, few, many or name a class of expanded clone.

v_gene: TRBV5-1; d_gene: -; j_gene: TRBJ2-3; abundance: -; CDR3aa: CASSPGLITDTQYF; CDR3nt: TGCGCCAGCAGCCCGGGACTGATCACAGATACGCAGTATTTT
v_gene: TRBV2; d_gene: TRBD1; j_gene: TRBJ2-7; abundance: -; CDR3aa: CAGRDSLPYEQYF; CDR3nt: TGTGCCGGCCGGGACAGCCTGCCCTACGAGCAGTACTTC
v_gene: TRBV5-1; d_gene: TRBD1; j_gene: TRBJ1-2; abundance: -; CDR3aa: CASSLWGTGDSYGYTF; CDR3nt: TGTGCCAGCAGCCTATGGGGGACAGGGGATTCCTATGGCTACACCTTC
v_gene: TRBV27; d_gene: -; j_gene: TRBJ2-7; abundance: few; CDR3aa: CASRTSGRGEQYF; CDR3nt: TGTGCCAGCAGAACCTCGGGCAGAGGGGAGCAGTACTTC
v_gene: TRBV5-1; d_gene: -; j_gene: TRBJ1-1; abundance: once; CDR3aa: CASSSNKDTGAFF; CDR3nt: TGCGCCAGCAGCTCCAACAAGGACACGGGAGCTTTCTTT
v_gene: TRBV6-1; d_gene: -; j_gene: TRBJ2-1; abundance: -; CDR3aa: CASADNEQFF; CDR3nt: TGTGCCAGCGCCGACAATGAGCAGTTCTTC
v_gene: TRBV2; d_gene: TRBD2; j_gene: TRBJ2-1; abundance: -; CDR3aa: CASSGPLAGGGYNEQFF; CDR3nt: TGTGCCAGCAGTGGGCCTCTAGCGGGAGGTGGGTACAATGAGCAGTTCTTC
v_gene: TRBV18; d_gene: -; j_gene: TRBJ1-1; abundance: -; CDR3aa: CASSQTENTEAFF; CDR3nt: TGTGCCAGCTCCCAAACAGAGAACACTGAAGCTTTCTTT
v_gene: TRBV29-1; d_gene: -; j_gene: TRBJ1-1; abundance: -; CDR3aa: CSVGGTSETTEAFF; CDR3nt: TGCAGCGTTGGGGGGACAAGCGAGACAACTGAAGCTTTCTTT
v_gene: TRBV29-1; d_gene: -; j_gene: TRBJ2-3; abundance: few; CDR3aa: CSVSGSTDTQYF; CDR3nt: TGCAGCGTTAGCGGGAGCACAGATACGCAGTATTTT
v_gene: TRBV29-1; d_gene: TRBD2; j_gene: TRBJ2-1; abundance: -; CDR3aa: CSVAVSGSTEQFF; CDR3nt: TGCAGCGTTGCGGTTAGCGGGAGTACTGAGCAGTTCTTC
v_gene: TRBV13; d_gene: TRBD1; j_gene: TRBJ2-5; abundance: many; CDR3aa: CASSLIGTAQYF; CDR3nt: TGTGCCAGCAGCTTAATCGGGACAGCCCAGTACTTC
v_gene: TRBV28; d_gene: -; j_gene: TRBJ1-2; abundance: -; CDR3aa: CASSPYRATTPNYGYTF; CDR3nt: TGTGCCAGCAGCCCGTACCGGGCTACAACCCCTAACTATGGCTACACCTTC
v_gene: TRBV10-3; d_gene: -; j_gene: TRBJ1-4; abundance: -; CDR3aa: CAISDPGTANEKLFF; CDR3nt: TGTGCCATCAGTGACCCCGGGACGGCGAATGAAAAACTGTTTTTT
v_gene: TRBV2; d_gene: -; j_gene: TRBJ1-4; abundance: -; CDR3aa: CASSGSDGNEKLFF; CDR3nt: TGTGCCAGCAGTGGATCGGACGGGAATGAAAAACTGTTTTTT
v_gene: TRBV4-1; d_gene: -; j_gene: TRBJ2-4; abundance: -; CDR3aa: CASSQVAPPRGIQYF; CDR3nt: TGCGCCAGCAGCCAAGTTGCCCCCCCGAGGGGCATTCAGTACTTC
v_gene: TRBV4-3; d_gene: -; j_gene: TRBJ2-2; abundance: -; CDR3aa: CASSQDREVEGTGELFF; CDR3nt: TGCGCCAGCAGCCAAGATAGGGAGGTAGAAGGGACCGGGGAGCTGTTTTTT
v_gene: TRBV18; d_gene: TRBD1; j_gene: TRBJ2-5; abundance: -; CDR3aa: CASSPSTGSRETQYF; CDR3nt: TGTGCCAGCTCACCATCGACAGGGTCACGGGAGACCCAGTACTTC